This is a list of T cell receptor beta chains from one sample in a study of blood T cell repertoires in COVID-19. The protocol was immunoSEQ multiplex PCR, while the TCRdb copy is restricted to in-frame clones and leaves out a portion. In the table there are some 200,000 clones, roughly nine tenths of which are singletons. The sequenced sample was peripheral blood. The receptors originated from a woman between 50 and 59 years old with acute or convalescent COVID-19. Both conserved end residues are part of each CDR3. Fields, in order: D gene, V gene, clone size, J gene, CDR3 DNA, CDR3 protein. D genes are given only for firm matches. For some rows the clone size is stated as once, few or many, or as a class when expanded; others skip it.

d_call: -; v_call: TRBV4-3; clone_size: once; j_call: TRBJ1-1; cdr3_nt: TGCGCCAGCAGCCAAGATTGGAGGGGTGCTGAAGCTTTCTTT; cdr3_aa: CASSQDWRGAEAFF
d_call: TRBD1; v_call: TRBV24-1; clone_size: -; j_call: TRBJ2-5; cdr3_nt: TGTGCCACCAGTTTTGGACAGGGGTTGGGAGAGACCCAGTACTTC; cdr3_aa: CATSFGQGLGETQYF
d_call: -; v_call: TRBV6-5; clone_size: -; j_call: TRBJ2-2; cdr3_nt: TGTGCCAGCAGCCCACTATACGGGGAGCTGTTTTTT; cdr3_aa: CASSPLYGELFF
d_call: -; v_call: TRBV5-5; clone_size: -; j_call: TRBJ2-6; cdr3_nt: TGTGCCAGCAGCTTGGACACCTTCTCTGGGGCCAACGTCCTGACTTTC; cdr3_aa: CASSLDTFSGANVLTF
d_call: -; v_call: TRBV6-6; clone_size: once; j_call: TRBJ1-3; cdr3_nt: TGTGCCAGCTCCTTGGACACTCCTGGAAACACCATATATTTT; cdr3_aa: CASSLDTPGNTIYF
d_call: -; v_call: TRBV10-3; clone_size: -; j_call: TRBJ2-2; cdr3_nt: TGTGCCACCTCTCGGGGGGCTGACACCGGGGAGCTGTTTTTT; cdr3_aa: CATSRGADTGELFF
d_call: -; v_call: TRBV6-2/TRBV6-3; clone_size: -; j_call: TRBJ2-1; cdr3_nt: TGTGCCAGCAGTTTAACAGTTTCCACCTCCTACAATGAGCAGTTCTTC; cdr3_aa: CASSLTVSTSYNEQFF
d_call: -; v_call: TRBV5-1; clone_size: -; j_call: TRBJ1-1; cdr3_nt: TGCGCCAGCAGCTTGGTTGGCAATACAGTGAACACTGAAGCTTTCTTT; cdr3_aa: CASSLVGNTVNTEAFF
d_call: TRBD1; v_call: TRBV5-1; clone_size: -; j_call: TRBJ1-1; cdr3_nt: TGCGCCAGCAGCTCTCTGCCTGGGACAGACACTGAAGCTTTCTTT; cdr3_aa: CASSSLPGTDTEAFF
d_call: TRBD2; v_call: TRBV6-6; clone_size: -; j_call: TRBJ2-1; cdr3_nt: TGTGCCAGCAGTCGCGGACTAGCGGGGGGTGGCTCCTACAATGAGCAGTTCTTC; cdr3_aa: CASSRGLAGGGSYNEQFF
d_call: -; v_call: TRBV3-1/TRBV3-2; clone_size: -; j_call: TRBJ1-4; cdr3_nt: TGTGCCAGCAGCCAAGTTGTATCAGGAAATAATGAAAAACTGTTTTTT; cdr3_aa: CASSQVVSGNNEKLFF
d_call: -; v_call: TRBV15; clone_size: -; j_call: TRBJ1-2; cdr3_nt: TGTGCCACCAGCAGGTGGGAGCGTGTTGGCTACACCTTC; cdr3_aa: CATSRWERVGYTF
d_call: TRBD1; v_call: TRBV9; clone_size: -; j_call: TRBJ1-1; cdr3_nt: TGTGCCAGCAGCGTAGCCCCCACAGGGGAAATGAACACTGAAGCTTTCTTT; cdr3_aa: CASSVAPTGEMNTEAFF
d_call: TRBD2; v_call: TRBV19; clone_size: -; j_call: TRBJ2-2; cdr3_nt: TGTGCCAGTCATAGGGGACTAGCGGGGGGGCTGGGCACCGGGGAGCTGTTTTTT; cdr3_aa: CASHRGLAGGLGTGELFF
d_call: -; v_call: TRBV7-9; clone_size: once; j_call: TRBJ1-1; cdr3_nt: TGTGCCAGCAGCTCCACACCGATCGGAGACACTGAAGCTTTCTTT; cdr3_aa: CASSSTPIGDTEAFF
d_call: -; v_call: TRBV12-3/TRBV12-4; clone_size: -; j_call: TRBJ1-5; cdr3_nt: TGTGCCAGCAGTTTGGAGGGACGGCCCCAGCATTTT; cdr3_aa: CASSLEGRPQHF